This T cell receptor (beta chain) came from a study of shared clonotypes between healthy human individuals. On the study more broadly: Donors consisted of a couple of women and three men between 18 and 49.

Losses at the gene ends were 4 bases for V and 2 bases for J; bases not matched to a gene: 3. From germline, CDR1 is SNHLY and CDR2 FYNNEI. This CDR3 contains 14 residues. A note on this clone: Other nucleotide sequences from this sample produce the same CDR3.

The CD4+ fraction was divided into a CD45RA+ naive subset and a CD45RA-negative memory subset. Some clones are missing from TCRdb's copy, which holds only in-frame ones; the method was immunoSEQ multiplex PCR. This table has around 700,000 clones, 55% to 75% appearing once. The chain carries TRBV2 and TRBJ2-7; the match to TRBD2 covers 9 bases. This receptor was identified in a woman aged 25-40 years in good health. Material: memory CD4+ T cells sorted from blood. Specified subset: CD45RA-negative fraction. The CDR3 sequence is CASSVAGGPYEQYF. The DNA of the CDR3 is TGTGCCAGCAGTGTTGCGGGAGGGCCCTACGAGCAGTACTTC.